This T cell receptor (beta chain) was sequenced in a study of identical twins. Study-wide findings and caveats: High-abundance cord blood beta clonotypes had fewer insertions; memory repertoires showed none.

TCRdb recomputed calls from the 5' RACE reads with MiXCR, one row per CDR3 protein. The sample has 690,000 or so distinct CDR3 sequences; around 6% are singletons. Details on this clonotype: Its antigen is still unknown.

Germline V CDR1 and CDR2: KGHSH, LQKENI. This CDR3 is 14 amino acids long. V was shortened by 3 bases and J by 4 bases, with 7 bases between the two germline ends. This sequence originates from a man in his late teens or twenties in good health. This chain connects TRBV18 to TRBJ2-6; no reliable D call. Source material: naive T cells sorted from blood. The CDR3 sequence: CASSPSAGANVLTF. The CDR3 DNA reads TGTGCCAGCTCACCCTCGGCAGGGGCCAACGTCCTGACTTTC.